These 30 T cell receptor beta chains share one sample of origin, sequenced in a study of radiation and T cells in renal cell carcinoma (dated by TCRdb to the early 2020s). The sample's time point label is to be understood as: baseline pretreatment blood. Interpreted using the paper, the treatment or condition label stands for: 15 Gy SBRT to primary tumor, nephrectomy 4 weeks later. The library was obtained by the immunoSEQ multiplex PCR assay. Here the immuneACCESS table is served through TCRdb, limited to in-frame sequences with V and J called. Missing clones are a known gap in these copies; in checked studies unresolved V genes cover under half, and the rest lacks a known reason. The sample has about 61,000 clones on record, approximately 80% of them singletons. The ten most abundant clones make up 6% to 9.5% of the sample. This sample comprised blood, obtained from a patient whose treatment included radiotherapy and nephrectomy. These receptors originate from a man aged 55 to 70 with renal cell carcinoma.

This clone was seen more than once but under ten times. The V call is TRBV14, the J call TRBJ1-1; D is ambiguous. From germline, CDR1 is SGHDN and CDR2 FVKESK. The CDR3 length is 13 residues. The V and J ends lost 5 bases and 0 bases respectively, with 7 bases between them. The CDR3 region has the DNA TGTGCCAGCAGCAGGAACGTGAACACTGAAGCTTTCTTT. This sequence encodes CASSRNVNTEAFF.

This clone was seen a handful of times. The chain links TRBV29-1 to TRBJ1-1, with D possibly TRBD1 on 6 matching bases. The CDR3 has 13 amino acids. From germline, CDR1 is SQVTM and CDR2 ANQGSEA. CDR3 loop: CTTERGADTEAFF. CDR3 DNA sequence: TGCACCACCGAACGGGGGGCGGACACTGAAGCTTTCTTT.

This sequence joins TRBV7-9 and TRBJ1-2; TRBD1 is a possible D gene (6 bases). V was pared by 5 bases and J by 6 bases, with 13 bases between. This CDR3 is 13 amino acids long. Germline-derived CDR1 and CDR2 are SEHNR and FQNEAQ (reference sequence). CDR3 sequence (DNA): TGTGCCAGCAGCCCGTTGGACAGCGATGGCTACACCTTC. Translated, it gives CASSPLDSDGYTF.

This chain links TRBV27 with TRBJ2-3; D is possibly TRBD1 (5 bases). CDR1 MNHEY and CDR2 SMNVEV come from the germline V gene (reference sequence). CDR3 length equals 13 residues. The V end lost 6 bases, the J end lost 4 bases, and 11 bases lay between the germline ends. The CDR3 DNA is TGTGCCAGCAGGGCGCTAGGGGCAGATACGCAGTATTTT. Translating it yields CASRALGADTQYF.

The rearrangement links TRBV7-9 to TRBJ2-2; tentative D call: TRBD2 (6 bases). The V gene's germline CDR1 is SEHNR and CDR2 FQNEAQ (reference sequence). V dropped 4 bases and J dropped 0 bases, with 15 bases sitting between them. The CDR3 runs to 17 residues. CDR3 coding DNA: TGTGCCAGCAGCTCTCCAATTGGGGGGACGAACACCGGGGAGCTGTTTTTT. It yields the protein CASSSPIGGTNTGELFF.

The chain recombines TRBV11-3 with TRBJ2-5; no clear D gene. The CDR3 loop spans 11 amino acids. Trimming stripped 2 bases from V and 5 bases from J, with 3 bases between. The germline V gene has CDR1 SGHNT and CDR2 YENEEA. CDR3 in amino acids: CASSLQETQYF. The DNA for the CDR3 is TGTGCCAGCAGCTTACAGGAGACCCAGTACTTC.

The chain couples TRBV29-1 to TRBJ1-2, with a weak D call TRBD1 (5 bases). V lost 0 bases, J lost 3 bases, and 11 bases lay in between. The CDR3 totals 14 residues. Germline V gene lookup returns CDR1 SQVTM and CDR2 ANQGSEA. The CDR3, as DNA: TGCAGCGTTGAAGAGGCAGGGCTACACTATGGCTACACCTTC. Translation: CSVEEAGLHYGYTF.

CDR3 in DNA: TGTGCCAGCAGCTTGAAGGAGGGGGCCGGGACCCAGTACTTC. Translating gives CASSLKEGAGTQYF. The chain links TRBV7-9 to TRBJ2-5, with D perhaps TRBD1 (7 bases). Germline lookup yields CDR1 SEHNR and CDR2 FQNEAQ (reference sequence). V was pared by 3 bases and J by 7 bases, with 15 bases between. CDR3 length equals 14 residues.

DNA of the CDR3: TGTGCCAGCTCACCGGGGACAGAGGCCTTTAATGAAAAACTGTTTTTT. Its translation: CASSPGTEAFNEKLFF. The chain couples TRBV18 to TRBJ1-4; 7 bases align to TRBD1. There are 16 residues in the CDR3. V trimming: 3 bases; J trimming: 4 bases; junction bases outside the gene matches: 8. Germline CDR1 and CDR2: KGHSH and LQKENI.

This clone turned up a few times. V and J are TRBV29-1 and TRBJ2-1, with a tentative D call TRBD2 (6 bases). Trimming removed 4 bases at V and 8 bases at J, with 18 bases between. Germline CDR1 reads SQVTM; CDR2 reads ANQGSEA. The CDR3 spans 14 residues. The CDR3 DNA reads TGCAGCGTTGTACTAGCCCCACTACTTTATGAGCAGTTCTTC. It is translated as CSVVLAPLLYEQFF.

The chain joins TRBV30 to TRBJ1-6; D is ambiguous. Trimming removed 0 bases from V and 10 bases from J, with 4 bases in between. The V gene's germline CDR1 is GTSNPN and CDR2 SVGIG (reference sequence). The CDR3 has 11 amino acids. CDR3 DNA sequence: TGTGCCTGGAGTGTTGAGTCACCCCTCCACTTT. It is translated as CAWSVESPLHF.

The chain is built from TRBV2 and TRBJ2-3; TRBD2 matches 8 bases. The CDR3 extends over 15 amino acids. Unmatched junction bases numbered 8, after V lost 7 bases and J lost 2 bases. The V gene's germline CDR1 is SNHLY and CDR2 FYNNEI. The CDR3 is CASTPLAANTDTQYF. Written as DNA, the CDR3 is TGTGCCAGCACCCCACTAGCGGCTAACACAGATACGCAGTATTTT.

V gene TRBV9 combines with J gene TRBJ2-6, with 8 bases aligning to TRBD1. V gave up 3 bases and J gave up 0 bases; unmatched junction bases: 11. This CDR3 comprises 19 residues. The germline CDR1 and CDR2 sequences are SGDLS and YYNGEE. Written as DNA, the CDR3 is TGTGCCAGCAGCGGCTTTCCGGGACAGGTTAGCTCTGGGGCCAACGTCCTGACTTTC. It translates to CASSGFPGQVSSGANVLTF.

The CDR3 region is CASSNPSPKQGMGRTGELFF. CDR3 coding DNA: TGTGCCAGCAGCAACCCTTCACCCAAGCAGGGGATGGGTCGGACCGGGGAGCTGTTTTTT. The V call is TRBV21-1, the J call TRBJ2-2; TRBD1 reflects the table's D call only, with no check against the DNA. TRBV21-1 constitutes a pseudogene. CDR3 length: 20 amino acids.

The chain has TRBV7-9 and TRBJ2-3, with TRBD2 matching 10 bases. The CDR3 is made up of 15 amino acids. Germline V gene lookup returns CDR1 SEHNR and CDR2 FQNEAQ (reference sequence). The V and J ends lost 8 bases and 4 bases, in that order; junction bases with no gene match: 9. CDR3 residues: CASLHSAGGADTQYF. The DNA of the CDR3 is TGTGCCAGCCTACATTCAGCGGGAGGGGCAGATACGCAGTATTTT.

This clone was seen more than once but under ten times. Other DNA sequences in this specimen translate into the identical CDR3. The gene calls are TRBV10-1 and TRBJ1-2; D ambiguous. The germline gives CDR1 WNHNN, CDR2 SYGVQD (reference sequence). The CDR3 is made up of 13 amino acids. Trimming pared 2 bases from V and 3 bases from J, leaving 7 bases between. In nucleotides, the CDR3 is TGCGCCAGCAGTGAGCGTAGTGACTATGGCTACACCTTC. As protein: CASSERSDYGYTF.

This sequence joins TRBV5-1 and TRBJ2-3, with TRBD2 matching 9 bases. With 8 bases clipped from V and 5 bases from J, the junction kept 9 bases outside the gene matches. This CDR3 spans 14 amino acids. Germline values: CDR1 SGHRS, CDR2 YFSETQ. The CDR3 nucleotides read TGCGCCAGTATTAGCGGGAGTGATGGAGATACGCAGTATTTT. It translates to CASISGSDGDTQYF.

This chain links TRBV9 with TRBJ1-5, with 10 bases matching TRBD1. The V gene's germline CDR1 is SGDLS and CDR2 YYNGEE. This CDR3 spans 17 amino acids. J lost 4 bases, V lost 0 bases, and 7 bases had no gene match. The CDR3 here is CASSVGMGQGLNQPQHF. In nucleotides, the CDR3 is TGTGCCAGCAGCGTAGGGATGGGACAGGGGTTAAATCAGCCCCAGCATTTT.

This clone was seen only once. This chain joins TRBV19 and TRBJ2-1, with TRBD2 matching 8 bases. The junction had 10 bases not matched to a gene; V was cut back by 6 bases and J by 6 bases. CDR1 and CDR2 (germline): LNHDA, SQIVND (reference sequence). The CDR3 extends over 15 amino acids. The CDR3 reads CASSSGTRLSNEQFF. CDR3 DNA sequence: TGTGCCAGTAGCTCCGGGACTAGGCTATCCAATGAGCAGTTCTTC. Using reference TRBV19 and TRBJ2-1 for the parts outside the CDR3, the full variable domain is DGGITQSPKYLFRKEGQNVTLSCEQNLNHDAMYWYRQDPGQGLRLIYYSQIVNDFQKGDIAEGYSVSREKKESFPLTVTSAQKNPTAFYLCASSSGTRLSNEQFFGPGTRLTVL.

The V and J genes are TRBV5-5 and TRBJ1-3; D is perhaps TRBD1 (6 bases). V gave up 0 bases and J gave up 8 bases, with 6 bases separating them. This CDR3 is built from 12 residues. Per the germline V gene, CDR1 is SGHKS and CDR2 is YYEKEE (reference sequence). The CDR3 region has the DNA TGTGCCAGCAGCTTGGGACAGGACACCATATATTTT. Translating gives CASSLGQDTIYF.

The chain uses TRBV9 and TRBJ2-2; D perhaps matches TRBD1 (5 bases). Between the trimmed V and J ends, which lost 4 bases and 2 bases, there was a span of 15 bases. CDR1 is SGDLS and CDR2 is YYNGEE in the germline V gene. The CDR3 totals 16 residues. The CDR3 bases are TGTGCCAGCAGCTCCCCGCGGACATCTAACACCGGGGAGCTGTTTTTT. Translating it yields CASSSPRTSNTGELFF.

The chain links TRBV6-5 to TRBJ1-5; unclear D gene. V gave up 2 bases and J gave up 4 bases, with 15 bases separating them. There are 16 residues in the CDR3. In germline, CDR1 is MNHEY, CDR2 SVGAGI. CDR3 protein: CASSYGPAPGNQPQHF. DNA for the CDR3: TGTGCCAGCAGTTACGGGCCTGCACCGGGAAATCAGCCCCAGCATTTT.

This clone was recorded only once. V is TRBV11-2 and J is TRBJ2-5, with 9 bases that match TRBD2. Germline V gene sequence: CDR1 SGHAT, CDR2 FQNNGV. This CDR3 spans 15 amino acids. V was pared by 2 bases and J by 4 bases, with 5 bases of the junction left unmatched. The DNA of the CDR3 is TGTGCCAGCAGCTTACAGGGACTAGCAGGAGAGACCCAGTACTTC. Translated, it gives CASSLQGLAGETQYF.

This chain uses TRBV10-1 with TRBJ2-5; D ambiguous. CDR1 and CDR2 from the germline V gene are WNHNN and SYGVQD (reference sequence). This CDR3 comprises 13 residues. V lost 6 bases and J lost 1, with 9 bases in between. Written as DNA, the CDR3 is TGCGCCAGCAGCGCTAATGCCCAAGAGACCCAGTACTTC. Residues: CASSANAQETQYF.

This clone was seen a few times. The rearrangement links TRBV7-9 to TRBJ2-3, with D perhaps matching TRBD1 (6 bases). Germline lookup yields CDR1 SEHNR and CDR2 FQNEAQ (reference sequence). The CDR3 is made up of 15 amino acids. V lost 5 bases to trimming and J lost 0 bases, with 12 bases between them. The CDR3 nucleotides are TGTGCCAGCAGCCTACAGGGTATGAGCACAGATACGCAGTATTTT. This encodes CASSLQGMSTDTQYF.

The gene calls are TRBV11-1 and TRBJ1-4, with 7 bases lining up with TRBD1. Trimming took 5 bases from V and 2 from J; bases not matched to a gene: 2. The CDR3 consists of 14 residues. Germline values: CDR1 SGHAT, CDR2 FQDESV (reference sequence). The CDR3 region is CASSPDRTNEKLFF. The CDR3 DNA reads TGTGCCAGCAGCCCGGACAGGACTAATGAAAAACTGTTTTTT.

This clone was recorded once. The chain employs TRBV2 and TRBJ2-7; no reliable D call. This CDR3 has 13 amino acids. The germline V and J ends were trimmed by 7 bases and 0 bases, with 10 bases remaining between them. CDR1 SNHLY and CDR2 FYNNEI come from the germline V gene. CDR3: CASIDYSSYEQYF. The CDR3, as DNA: TGTGCCAGCATTGATTATAGCTCCTACGAGCAGTACTTC.

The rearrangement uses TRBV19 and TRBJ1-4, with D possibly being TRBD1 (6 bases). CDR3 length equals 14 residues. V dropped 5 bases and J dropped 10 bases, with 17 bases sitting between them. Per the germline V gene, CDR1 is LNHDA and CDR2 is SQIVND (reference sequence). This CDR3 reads CASSRTARGGKLFF. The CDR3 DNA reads TGTGCCAGTAGTCGGACAGCTCGGGGGGGAAAACTGTTTTTT.

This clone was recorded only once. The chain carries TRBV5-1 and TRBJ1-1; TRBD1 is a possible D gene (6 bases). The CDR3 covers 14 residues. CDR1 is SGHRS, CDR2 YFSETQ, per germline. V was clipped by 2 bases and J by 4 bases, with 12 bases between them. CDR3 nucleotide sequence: TGCGCCAGCAGCTTCGCAGGGGTGATCACTGAAGCTTTCTTT. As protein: CASSFAGVITEAFF.

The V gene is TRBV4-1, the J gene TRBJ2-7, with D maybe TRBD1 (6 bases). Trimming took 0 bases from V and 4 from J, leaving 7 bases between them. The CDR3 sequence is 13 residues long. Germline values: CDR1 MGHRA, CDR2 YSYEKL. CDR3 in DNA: TGCGCCAGCAGCCAAGAACAGGGTTACGAGCAGTACGTC. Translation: CASSQEQGYEQYV.